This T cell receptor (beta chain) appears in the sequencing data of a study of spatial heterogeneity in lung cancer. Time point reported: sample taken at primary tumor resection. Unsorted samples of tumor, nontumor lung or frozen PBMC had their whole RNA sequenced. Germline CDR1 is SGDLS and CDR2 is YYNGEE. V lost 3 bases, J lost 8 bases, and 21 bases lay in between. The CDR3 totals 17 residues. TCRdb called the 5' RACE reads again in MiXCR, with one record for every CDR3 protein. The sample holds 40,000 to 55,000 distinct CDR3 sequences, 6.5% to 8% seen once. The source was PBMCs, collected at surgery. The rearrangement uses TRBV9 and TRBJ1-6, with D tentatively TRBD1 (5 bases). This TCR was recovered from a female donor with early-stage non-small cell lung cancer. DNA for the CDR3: TGTGCCAGCAGCGCATGGCCCGTGAGCGGGGCGGATTCACCCCTCCACTTT. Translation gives CASSAWPVSGADSPLHF.